These 7 T cell receptor beta chains originate from one sample sequenced in a study of cytomegalovirus exposure and HLA in healthy donors. PCR employed 60 Vbeta and 13 Jbeta primers. Sequencing used immunoSEQ multiplex PCR; TCRdb keeps in-frame clones, though not all of them. The data contain approximately 120,000 clones, roughly 81% of them seen just once; the ten biggest clones take up about 1%. Material for sequencing was PBMCs. The source is a woman aged 30 to 39 in good health and CMV-seronegative.

This clone showed up just once. The V call is TRBV9, the J call TRBJ1-5; tentative D call: TRBD1 (6 bases). The germline V and J ends were trimmed by 0 bases and 5 bases, with 12 bases remaining between them. Germline CDR1 reads SGDLS; CDR2 reads YYNGEE. This CDR3 contains 15 residues. This CDR3 reads CASSVDGTSHQPQHF. CDR3 bases: TGTGCCAGCAGCGTAGATGGGACAAGCCATCAGCCCCAGCATTTT.

DNA for the CDR3: TGCGCCAGCAGTCGCGGGACTAGCTTAAGTCTAGGCCTGGGAGAGCAGTTCTTC. It yields the protein CASSRGTSLSLGLGEQFF. The V call is TRBV23-1, the J call TRBJ2-1; 9 bases are a match to TRBD2. TRBV23-1 is given ORF status, its function remaining uncertain. Losses at the gene ends were 4 bases for V and 10 bases for J; bases not matched to a gene: 20. The CDR3 runs to 18 residues.

The genes are TRBV2 and TRBJ1-2; D gene unclear. V was shortened by 1 base and J by 4 bases, with 10 bases between the two germline ends. The V gene's germline CDR1 is SNHLY and CDR2 FYNNEI. The CDR3 contains 14 residues. The CDR3, as DNA: TGTGCCAGCAGTGAAGTAAGGGAGCTCTATGGCTACACCTTC. Translation: CASSEVRELYGYTF.

The sample holds a few counts of this clone. This chain links TRBV18 with TRBJ1-2; possible D gene TRBD1, 5 bases. V was trimmed by 6 bases and J by 2 bases, leaving 13 bases between them. The CDR3 loop spans 14 amino acids. CDR1 is KGHSH, CDR2 LQKENI, per germline. The CDR3 reads CASSPDGGNYGYTF. As DNA, the CDR3 is TGTGCCAGCTCCCCCGATGGGGGGAACTATGGCTACACCTTC. Full variable domain (rest looked up from reference TRBV18 and TRBJ1-2): NAGVMQNPRHLVRRRGQEARLRCSPMKGHSHVYWYRQLPEEGLKFMVYLQKENIIDESGMPKERFSAEFPKEGPSILRIQQVVRGDSAAYFCASSPDGGNYGYTFGSGTRLTVV.

This sequence joins TRBV25-1 and TRBJ1-6; D is possibly TRBD1 (5 bases). From germline, CDR1 is MGHDK and CDR2 SYGVNS. V lost 1 base and J 8 bases, leaving 6 bases between the germline ends. The CDR3 length is 13 residues. CDR3 sequence reads: CASSEWGDSPLHF. The CDR3 region has the DNA TGTGCCAGCAGTGAATGGGGGGATTCACCCCTCCACTTT.

The chain joins TRBV14 to TRBJ2-7; D remains unclear. V gave up 0 bases and J gave up 3 bases, with 9 bases separating them. Germline V gene sequence: CDR1 SGHDN, CDR2 FVKESK. The CDR3 is 14 residues long. CDR3 DNA: TGTGCCAGCAGCCAAGATAGTGGTTACTACGAGCAGTACTTC. It specifies CASSQDSGYYEQYF.

The chain joins TRBV11-2 to TRBJ2-1; 10 bases align to TRBD2. Germline-derived CDR1 and CDR2 are SGHAT and FQNNGV. Germline trimming cut 4 bases from V and 5 bases from J; bases unmatched to any gene: 8. The CDR3 totals 16 residues. CDR3 nucleotide sequence: TGTGCCAGCAGCTGGGGGGGGACTAGCGCCGACAATGAGCAGTTCTTC. It specifies CASSWGGTSADNEQFF.